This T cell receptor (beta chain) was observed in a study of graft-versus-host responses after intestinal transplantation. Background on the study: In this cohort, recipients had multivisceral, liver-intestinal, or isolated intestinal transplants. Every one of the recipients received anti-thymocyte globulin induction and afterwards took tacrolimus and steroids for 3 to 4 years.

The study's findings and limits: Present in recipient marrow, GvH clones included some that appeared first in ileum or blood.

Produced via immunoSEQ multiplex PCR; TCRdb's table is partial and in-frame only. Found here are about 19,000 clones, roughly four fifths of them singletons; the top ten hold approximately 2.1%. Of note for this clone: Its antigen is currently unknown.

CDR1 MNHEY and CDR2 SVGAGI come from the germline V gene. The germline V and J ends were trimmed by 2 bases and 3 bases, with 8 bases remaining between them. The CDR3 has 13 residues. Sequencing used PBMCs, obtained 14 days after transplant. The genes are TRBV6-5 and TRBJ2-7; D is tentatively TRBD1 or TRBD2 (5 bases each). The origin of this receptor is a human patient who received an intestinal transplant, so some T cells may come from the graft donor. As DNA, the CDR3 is TGTGCCAGCAGTTACCAGAGGGGCTACGAGCAGTACTTC. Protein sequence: CASSYQRGYEQYF.